The TCR beta chain described here comes from a study of T cells in tuberculosis (dated by TCRdb to 2017 to 2018). In the study overall: To characterize T cells specific for the mycobacterial lipid antigen glucose monomycolate (GMM), the study used CD1B tetramers together with high-throughput TCR immunosequencing. A South African clinical cohort compared IGRA-negative adolescents, IGRA-positive adolescents with latent tuberculosis and adults with active tuberculosis, more than 9 per group. PBMC from active tuberculosis patients were archived either before standard anti-tuberculosis treatment began or within 7 days of the start of that treatment.

The time point label for this specimen denotes: new active TB diagnosis, blood taken before or within 7 days of starting treatment. Active tuberculosis patients were HIV-seronegative South African adults aged 18 years or older with a new diagnosis. Confirmation of active tuberculosis was based on positive sputum smear microscopy and/or a positive M. tuberculosis culture. Unsorted cryopreserved PBMC were immunosequenced, covering on average approximately 100,000 T cells per clinical donor. CDR1 LNHDA and CDR2 SQIVND are derived from the germline V gene (reference sequence). The cysteine opens and the phenylalanine closes a CDR3 of 17 amino acids. Kept here is only the CDR3 DNA, which spans 51 bases and is read in frame from base 1. V lost 3 bases and J lost 6 bases, and the count of bases not matched to a germline gene is 8. TCR libraries were generated with the immunoSEQ multiplex PCR assay, using TCR-beta and/or TCR-alpha/delta assays for each sample. Amplified TCR libraries were sequenced on the Illumina high-throughput platform. From the authors' description of their analysis: Clustering and dimensionality reduction relied on pairwise TCRdist distances among GMM-specific receptors from T cells that were either sorted ex vivo or expanded in vitro. Each clinical repertoire was scored by mean NN-distance, the average TCRdist to the nearest 10% of tetramer-positive reference sequences. To compute GEM TCR motif frequency, the fraction of unique TCRs matching known GEM sequences by V/J usage and CDR3 length was calculated. Linear discriminant analysis with leave-one-out cross-validation, implemented in scikit-learn, was used to classify active tuberculosis. In TCRdb, the immuneACCESS table is reduced to in-frame sequences with V and J assigned. These tables do not hold every clone; where another copy was compared, an unresolved V gene accounts for under half, and the others remain unexplained. Clonal size and the V and J genes are those of that table, whereas D and trimming came from the DNA. The table for this sample lists about 30,000 clones; approximately 90% of them were counted only once. The leading ten clones occupy approximately 6.2% of the sample.

General conclusions and limits of the study: A classifier using the diverse GMM-specific repertoire reached roughly 89% accuracy (AUROC around 0.9), compared with 60% to 75% accuracy using GEM motif frequencies. The smaller NN-distances were partly driven by shorter CDR3-alpha lengths in active tuberculosis patients, and the difference for TCR-beta did not reach statistical significance. Compared with IGRA-negative controls, TCR-alpha repertoires from active tuberculosis had smaller mean NN-distances to GMM-specific TCRs, which suggests clonal expansion of these TCRs. Clinical samples were chosen by availability of cryopreserved specimens, and active tuberculosis cases were adults while controls were adolescents.

Regarding this clone: Its specific antigen is unknown. Within one base of it there is no much larger clone, and no base qualities were kept.

This TCR came from an adult with tuberculosis. The sequences come from PBMCs, collected at tuberculosis diagnosis. Here the chain combines TRBV19 and TRBJ2-3; TRBD2 lines up with 14 middle nucleotides. The DNA sequence follows: TGTGCCAGTAGTATGTTGGGACTAGCGGGAGTCGGGGATACGCAGTATTTT. The translation is CASSMLGLAGVGDTQYF.